One and the same sample provided the 10 T cell receptor beta chains below, sequenced in a study of blood T cell repertoires in COVID-19. Assay used: immunoSEQ multiplex PCR; TCRdb lists only in-frame clones, some missing. Of around 100,000 clones listed, approximately 84% were seen once; the top ten hold around 10%. The sample consisted of peripheral blood. The receptors derive from a man aged 40-50 years with active or convalescent COVID-19.

The chain combines TRBV30 with TRBJ1-2, with TRBD1 identical over 7 bases. The V gene end was trimmed by 0 bases and the J gene end by 2 bases; junction bases not matched to a gene: 15. The CDR3 sequence is 18 residues long. CDR1 is GTSNPN and CDR2 is SVGIG in the germline V gene (reference sequence). The CDR3 spells CAWSVGLGMEGANYGYTF. As DNA, the CDR3 is TGTGCCTGGAGTGTAGGTCTTGGTATGGAGGGGGCAAACTATGGCTACACCTTC.

The chain links TRBV28 to TRBJ2-5; TRBD2 aligns across 9 bases. The V and J ends lost 1 base and 5 bases, in that order; junction bases with no gene match: 5. The CDR3 length is 15 residues. The germline V gene encodes CDR1 MDHEN and CDR2 SYDVKM. CDR3 sequence: CASSLYLRGGETQYF. The CDR3 nucleotides read TGTGCCAGCAGTTTATACTTGCGGGGGGGTGAGACCCAGTACTTC.

This clone was picked up one time. This chain connects TRBV2 to TRBJ1-4, with 9 bases aligning to TRBD1. The CDR3 length is 15 residues. J lost 3 bases, V lost 4 bases, and 3 bases had no gene match. Germline assignment: CDR1 SNHLY and CDR2 FYNNEI. CDR3 sequence: CASSADRGPNEKLFF. As DNA, the CDR3 is TGTGCCAGCAGTGCGGACAGGGGACCTAATGAAAAACTGTTTTTT.

The chain joins TRBV7-2 to TRBJ2-7; 12 positions match TRBD2. The CDR3 sequence is 16 residues long. Germline lookup yields CDR1 SGHTA and CDR2 FQGNSA. After removal of 5 bases from V and 3 bases from J, the junction contained 8 bases not matched to a gene. The CDR3 here is CASSIERTSGNYEQYF. The CDR3 nucleotides read TGTGCCAGCAGCATCGAACGGACTAGCGGGAACTACGAGCAGTACTTC.

A single count supports this clone. The V and J genes are TRBV29-1 and TRBJ2-7; the match to TRBD2 covers 14 bases. The ends lost 7 bases at V and 0 bases at J; junction bases unmatched: 11. The CDR3 sequence is 17 residues long. The germline V gene has CDR1 SQVTM and CDR2 ANQGSEA. For the CDR3, the DNA is TGCAGCGGATCGGACGGACTAGCGGGGGGTCCCTCCTACGAGCAGTACTTC. Encoded protein: CSGSDGLAGGPSYEQYF.

J is TRBJ1-6 and V is TRBV3-1 (or the pseudogene TRBV3-2), with D possibly TRBD1 on 5 matching bases. This CDR3 contains 14 residues. Germline CDR1 is LGHDT and CDR2 is YNNKEL (reference sequence). V was shortened by 4 bases and J by 8 bases, with 12 bases between the two germline ends. The CDR3 here is CASSLQGSDSPLHF. The CDR3, as DNA: TGTGCCAGCAGCCTTCAGGGTTCTGATTCACCCCTCCACTTT.

In this sample, this clone is medium-sized. This likely comes from a read error, as the CDR3 has no conserved phenylalanine or tryptophan at its end. No DNA is shown, since the ends of the CDR3 on it are uncertain; the CDR3 is the one TCRdb lists. The chain couples TRBV4-1 to TRBJ1-2; TRBD1 is taken as the D call from the table, unchecked against the DNA. The germline CDR1 and CDR2 sequences are MGHRA and YSYEKL. The CDR3 spans 13 amino acids, including both terminal residues. CDR3 region: CASSQDVGSAGKV.

The J gene is TRBJ2-5, the V gene TRBV6-2 or TRBV6-3; D unclear. Trimming pared 6 bases from V and 6 bases from J, leaving 11 bases between. The length of the CDR3 is 12 residues. CDR1 is MNHEY, CDR2 SVGEGT, per germline. CDR3 region: CASSLQRQTQYF. CDR3 coding DNA: TGTGCCAGCAGCTTGCAGAGGCAGACCCAGTACTTC.

This clone was observed a few times. The CDR3 sequence is CASSRGFIGEQFF. Written as DNA, the CDR3 is TGTGCCAGCAGCAGGGGGTTTATCGGTGAGCAGTTCTTC. The rearrangement links TRBV12-3 or TRBV12-4 to TRBJ2-1; 7 bases are shared with TRBD1. This CDR3 comprises 13 residues. V shed 6 bases and J 9 bases; nucleotides not matched to a gene: 8.

V and J are TRBV11-3 and TRBJ2-3; perhaps TRBD1 as D (5 bases). Between the trimmed V and J ends, which lost 2 bases and 1 base, there was a span of 13 bases. The CDR3 has 16 amino acids. CDR1 SGHNT and CDR2 YENEEA come from the germline V gene. The CDR3 loop reads CASSLRTSPGTDTQYF. CDR3 DNA sequence: TGTGCCAGCAGCTTACGGACATCCCCGGGCACAGATACGCAGTATTTT. The entire variable domain, with the rest obtained from reference TRBV11-3 and TRBJ2-3, is as follows: EAGVVQSPRYKIIEKKQPVAFWCNPISGHNTLYWYLQNLGQGPELLIRYENEEAVDDSQLPKDRFSAERLKGVDSTLKIQPAELGDSAVYLCASSLRTSPGTDTQYFGPGTRLTVL.